The subject of this entry is one TCR beta chain. What it binds is unknown. It was with 60 Vbeta and 13 Jbeta primers that the PCR ran. TCRdb's table, derived via immunoSEQ multiplex PCR, lists solely in-frame clones and lacks some. The table lists around 120,000 clones, approximately 74% of them singletons. These data belong to a study of cytomegalovirus exposure and HLA in healthy donors. General study results and limits: Investigators reported approximately 170 TCR beta chains as tied to cytomegalovirus.

From germline, CDR1 is SGHVS and CDR2 FQNEAQ. The J segment lost 0 bases and the V segment lost 8 bases, leaving 14 bases of the junction unmatched. CDR3 length equals 17 residues. This chain joins TRBV7-8 and TRBJ1-2; 8 positions agree with TRBD1. The sequence was obtained from a woman in her 50s in good health and CMV-seropositive. The specimen was PBMCs. DNA of the CDR3: TGTGCCAGCTCTGACAGGGGCCTGGTATCTTCTAACTATGGCTACACCTTC. Translating it yields CASSDRGLVSSNYGYTF.